Below are 30 T cell receptor beta chains sequenced from a single sample in a study of shared clonotypes between healthy human individuals. Method: immunoSEQ multiplex PCR; TCRdb's copy keeps in-frame clones and lacks some. The sample shows about 520,000 clones, about 72% of them seen only once. Sequencing was carried out using PBMCs. These receptors originate from a woman between 40 and 55 years old in good health. Some clones in this sample may be carry-over from other donors' samples.

The chain couples TRBV11-3 to TRBJ2-1, with 11 bases that match TRBD2. Germline V CDR1 and CDR2: SGHNT, YENEEA. V gave up 5 bases and J gave up 7 bases; unmatched junction bases: 10. The CDR3 is made up of 16 amino acids. The CDR3 here is CASSLGTSGEGNEQFF. In DNA, the CDR3 is TGTGCCAGCAGCCTCGGGACTAGCGGAGAGGGGAATGAGCAGTTCTTC.

With respect to this clone: The sample contains more than one DNA sequence encoding this CDR3. The V and J genes are TRBV28 and TRBJ2-3; TRBD2 agrees at 12 bases. Per the germline V gene, CDR1 is MDHEN and CDR2 is SYDVKM. The V and J ends lost 6 bases and 5 bases, in that order; junction bases with no gene match: 3. There are 14 residues in the CDR3. The DNA of the CDR3 is TGTGCCAGCAGACCGGGACTAGCGGGAGATACGCAGTATTTT. Protein product: CASRPGLAGDTQYF.

This chain connects TRBV7-2 to TRBJ1-1, with D unresolved. Germline loops: CDR1 SGHTA, CDR2 FQGNSA. V dropped 6 bases and J dropped 3 bases, with 14 bases sitting between them. This CDR3 comprises 14 residues. CDR3: CASSFSHRDTEAFF. The CDR3 nucleotides read TGTGCCAGCAGTTTTAGTCATAGGGACACTGAAGCTTTCTTT.

This chain joins TRBV6-1 and TRBJ2-3; the D is unclear. The germline CDR1 and CDR2 sequences are MNHNS and SASEGT. The CDR3 is made up of 15 amino acids. Trimming cost V 1 base and J 0 bases, with 8 bases left between them. DNA for the CDR3: TGTGCCAGCAGTGAAGGTGGAGCTAGCACAGATACGCAGTATTTT. It is translated as CASSEGGASTDTQYF.

The gene calls are TRBV2 and TRBJ1-5; the D gene is possibly TRBD1 (5 bases). Germline assignment: CDR1 SNHLY and CDR2 FYNNEI. The CDR3 covers 15 residues. Trimming shortened V by 2 bases and J by 0 bases, and 8 bases separated the two germline ends. The CDR3 loop is CASSETRDSNQPQHF. CDR3 nucleotide sequence: TGTGCCAGCAGTGAAACCAGGGATAGCAATCAGCCCCAGCATTTT.

The rearrangement uses TRBV5-4 and TRBJ2-2, with D unclear. This CDR3 spans 17 amino acids. V was shortened by 0 bases and J by 1 base, with 13 bases between the two germline ends. Germline values: CDR1 SGHNT, CDR2 YYREEE (reference sequence). In nucleotides, the CDR3 is TGTGCCAGCAGCTTGGTGCCCCACCCGGTGAACACCGGGGAGCTGTTTTTT. It codes for CASSLVPHPVNTGELFF.

The chain is built from TRBV30 and TRBJ2-2; TRBD1 aligns across 7 bases. The length of the CDR3 is 13 residues. The V gene end was trimmed by 2 bases and the J gene end by 5 bases; junction bases not matched to a gene: 2. The germline V gene encodes CDR1 GTSNPN and CDR2 SVGIG (reference sequence). The CDR3: CAWSQGVTGELFF. The CDR3 coding sequence is TGTGCCTGGAGTCAGGGGGTTACCGGGGAGCTGTTTTTT.

The chain is built from TRBV5-1 and TRBJ2-2; weak D call: TRBD2 (6 bases). Between the trimmed V and J ends, which lost 0 bases and 7 bases, there was a span of 10 bases. Germline V gene data show CDR1 as SGHRS and CDR2 as YFSETQ. The CDR3 length is 14 residues. Here the CDR3 reads CASSLGVEGGELFF. The CDR3 region has the DNA TGCGCCAGCAGCTTGGGCGTGGAGGGCGGGGAGCTGTTTTTT.

The rearrangement uses TRBV7-9 and TRBJ1-2, with 9 positions matching TRBD1. CDR1 is SEHNR, CDR2 FQNEAQ, per germline (reference sequence). The ends lost 4 bases at V and 8 bases at J; junction bases unmatched: 8. The CDR3 contains 14 residues. The CDR3 here is CASSSGQGGRGYTF. The CDR3 DNA is TGTGCCAGCAGCTCGGGACAGGGAGGGCGCGGCTACACCTTC.

This chain uses TRBV7-3 with TRBJ2-3; D might be TRBD1 or TRBD2, each matching 6 bases. V lost 5 bases and J lost 9, with 15 bases in between. This CDR3 is built from 13 residues. CDR1 is SGHTA, CDR2 FQGTGA, per germline. In nucleotides, the CDR3 is TGTGCCAGCAGCCTGGGGCACGGGGGCACGCAGTATTTT. Its protein is CASSLGHGGTQYF.

Only a few counts were recorded for this clone. Other DNA sequences from this sample encode an identical CDR3 as well. The CDR3 loop reads CASSLQGTDTQYF. For the CDR3, the DNA is TGTGCCAGCAGTCTCCAGGGTACAGATACGCAGTATTTT. The chain links TRBV7-8 to TRBJ2-3; TRBD1 might be the D (5 bases). V lost 6 bases, J lost 3 bases, and 10 bases lay in between. This CDR3 spans 13 amino acids. CDR1 and CDR2 from the germline V gene are SGHVS and FQNEAQ.

The rearrangement uses TRBV7-9 and TRBJ1-4; 8 nucleotides line up with TRBD1. The CDR3 runs to 13 residues. Germline V lookup: CDR1 SEHNR, CDR2 FQNEAQ (reference sequence). V lost 5 bases and J lost 7; bases outside the gene matches: 3. CDR3 sequence reads: CASSHRGAEKLFF. The CDR3 DNA is TGTGCCAGCAGCCACAGGGGGGCTGAAAAACTGTTTTTT. Variable domain in full (rest from reference TRBV7-9 and TRBJ1-4): DTGVSQNPRHKITKRGQNVTFRCDPISEHNRLYWYRQTLGQGPEFLTYFQNEAQLEKSRLLSDRFSAERPKGSFSTLEIQRTEQGDSAMYLCASSHRGAEKLFFGSGTQLSVL.

The chain links TRBV7-9 to TRBJ2-5, with no clear D. From germline, CDR1 is SEHNR and CDR2 FQNEAQ (reference sequence). The CDR3 length is 12 residues. V was clipped by 3 bases and J by 8 bases, with 10 bases between them. The CDR3 spells CASSLAPQTQYF. The CDR3 DNA is TGTGCCAGCAGCTTGGCCCCGCAAACCCAGTACTTC.

Notes on this clone: A read error is possible here, since a much larger clone lies one base away. The chain has TRBV10-2 and TRBJ1-4, with D perhaps TRBD1 (6 bases). The CDR3 is made up of 14 amino acids. Looked up from germline, CDR1 is WSHSY and CDR2 is SAAADI. CDR3 sequence: CASSPGGAGEELFF. CDR3 DNA: TGCGCCAGCAGCCCGGGGGGGGCGGGTGAAGAACTGTTTTTT.

The genes are TRBV7-9 and TRBJ2-7, with D perhaps TRBD1 or TRBD2 (5 bases each). CDR1 is SEHNR and CDR2 is FQNEAQ in the germline V gene (reference sequence). V shed 3 bases and J shed 7 bases, with 16 bases lying between them. The CDR3 is 14 amino acids. CDR3 region: CASSFPGRLGEQYF. The CDR3 nucleotides are TGTGCCAGCAGCTTCCCGGGACGACTGGGAGAGCAGTACTTC.

The chain couples TRBV7-9 to TRBJ2-5; tentatively, D is TRBD1 or TRBD2 (5 bases each). The ends were cut back, 6 bases at V and 3 bases at J, with 17 bases in the middle. Germline CDR1 reads SEHNR; CDR2 reads FQNEAQ (reference sequence). The CDR3 extends over 15 amino acids. The CDR3 DNA is TGTGCCAGCAGTCCCGGGACCCTACTGAAAGAGACCCAGTACTTC. As protein: CASSPGTLLKETQYF. The full variable domain, rest sourced from reference TRBV7-9 and TRBJ2-5, is DTGVSQNPRHKITKRGQNVTFRCDPISEHNRLYWYRQTLGQGPEFLTYFQNEAQLEKSRLLSDRFSAERPKGSFSTLEIQRTEQGDSAMYLCASSPGTLLKETQYFGPGTRLLVL.

CDR3 sequence: CASSLVQGAPQETQYF. The CDR3 bases are TGTGCCAGCAGCTTGGTTCAGGGGGCCCCACAAGAGACCCAGTACTTC. The rearrangement joins TRBV5-4 to TRBJ2-5, with TRBD1 matching 8 bases. This CDR3 has 16 residues. V was clipped by 0 bases and J by 2 bases; unmatched bases: 6. CDR1 is SGHNT and CDR2 is YYREEE in the germline V gene (reference sequence).

The chain is built from TRBV28 and TRBJ2-7; D is tentatively TRBD1 or TRBD2 (6 bases each). V lost 7 bases to trimming and J lost 0 bases, with 13 bases between them. Looked up from germline, CDR1 is MDHEN and CDR2 is SYDVKM. This CDR3 has 14 residues. CDR3 in DNA: TGTGCCAGCAAGGGGGGCGGGATCTCCTACGAGCAGTACTTC. This translates into CASKGGGISYEQYF.

This chain links TRBV18 with TRBJ1-4; D uncertain. V was pared by 2 bases and J by 4 bases, with 8 bases between. CDR1 KGHSH and CDR2 LQKENI come from the germline V gene. The CDR3 sequence is 14 residues long. The CDR3 protein is CASSPIQSNEKLFF. The CDR3 coding sequence is TGTGCCAGCTCACCAATACAAAGTAATGAAAAACTGTTTTTT. The full variable domain, its missing parts supplied by reference TRBV18 and TRBJ1-4, is NAGVMQNPRHLVRRRGQEARLRCSPMKGHSHVYWYRQLPEEGLKFMVYLQKENIIDESGMPKERFSAEFPKEGPSILRIQQVVRGDSAAYFCASSPIQSNEKLFFGSGTQLSVL.

The CDR3, as DNA: TGTGCCAGCAGTGAAGGACGGCTTCAAGAGACCCAGTACTTC. Its translation is CASSEGRLQETQYF. V gene TRBV7-2 combines with J gene TRBJ2-5; D remains ambiguous. CDR3 length: 14 residues. The V end was cut by 6 bases, the J end by 2 bases, with 13 bases between. Germline-derived CDR1 and CDR2 are SGHTA and FQGNSA.

V is TRBV5-4 and J is TRBJ1-2; D perhaps matches TRBD1 (5 bases). The CDR3 runs 15 residues. Trimming pared 2 bases from V and 4 bases from J, leaving 15 bases between. From germline, CDR1 is SGHNT and CDR2 YYREEE (reference sequence). CDR3 residues: CASSFSAGLGYGYTF. CDR3 bases: TGTGCCAGCAGCTTCTCTGCAGGGCTGGGCTATGGCTACACCTTC.

This clone was seen a handful of times. V usage is TRBV19 and J usage is TRBJ1-1; TRBD1 matches at 8 bases. With 3 bases clipped from V and 6 bases from J, the junction kept 6 bases outside the gene matches. This CDR3 contains 14 residues. CDR1 is LNHDA and CDR2 is SQIVND in the germline V gene (reference sequence). Here the CDR3 reads CASSMEDRVAEAFF. CDR3 coding DNA: TGTGCCAGTAGTATGGAGGACAGGGTAGCTGAAGCTTTCTTT.

This chain connects TRBV4-2 to TRBJ2-7, with 7 bases that match TRBD2. V shed 4 bases, J shed 2 bases, and the junction held 5 bases outside the gene matches. Germline assignment: CDR1 LGHNA and CDR2 YNFKEQ. The CDR3 contains 14 residues. In DNA, the CDR3 is TGTGCCAGCAGCCCTCGGACTAGGCCCTACGAGCAGTACTTC. Its translation: CASSPRTRPYEQYF.

The rearrangement uses TRBV28 and TRBJ1-5; 10 nucleotides agree with TRBD1. V shed 5 bases, J shed 6 bases, and the junction held 4 bases outside the gene matches. CDR3 size: 14 residues. Germline values: CDR1 MDHEN, CDR2 SYDVKM. CDR3 region: CASSNWDRGQPQHF. The CDR3 DNA is TGTGCCAGCAGTAACTGGGACAGGGGTCAGCCCCAGCATTTT.

This sequence joins TRBV4-3 and TRBJ1-3; D might be TRBD1 (5 bases). The CDR3 is 15 amino acids. Trimming removed 0 bases from V and 3 bases from J, with 9 bases in between. The germline V gene encodes CDR1 LGHNA and CDR2 YSLEER. CDR3 in DNA: TGCGCCAGCAGCCAAGATCGGGGGTTTGGAAACACCATATATTTT. It specifies CASSQDRGFGNTIYF.

About this clone: Other nucleotide sequences in the sample specify the same CDR3. The V call is TRBV7-3, the J call TRBJ2-1, with 13 bases fitting TRBD2. Trimming cost V 2 bases and J 8 bases; bases outside gene matches: 3. The CDR3 length is 15 residues. The germline V gene encodes CDR1 SGHTA and CDR2 FQGTGA. The CDR3 loop is CASSLGLAGVDEQFF. CDR3 DNA sequence: TGTGCCAGCAGCTTAGGACTAGCGGGAGTGGATGAGCAGTTCTTC.

The chain has TRBV19 and TRBJ1-6, with 10 nucleotides matching TRBD1. The CDR3 runs 14 residues. CDR1 is LNHDA, CDR2 SQIVND, per germline (reference sequence). Losses at the gene ends were 7 bases for V and 10 bases for J; bases not matched to a gene: 7. The CDR3 bases are TGTGCCAGTACGGTCGGACAGGGGGTCTCACCCCTCCACTTT. This encodes CASTVGQGVSPLHF.

This chain links TRBV30 with TRBJ2-3; 7 bases agree with TRBD2. V gave up 3 bases and J gave up 4 bases; unmatched junction bases: 7. There are 14 residues in the CDR3. CDR1 is GTSNPN and CDR2 is SVGIG in the germline V gene (reference sequence). CDR3 nucleotides: TGTGCCTGGAGCGCCTGGGAGGGTGCAGATACGCAGTATTTT. Its translation: CAWSAWEGADTQYF.

As to this clone: Germline is not matched at one junction end, which may reflect a read error. The chain joins TRBV7-2 to TRBJ2-1, with 12 bases fitting TRBD2. The CDR3 length is 12 residues. CDR1 is SGHTA and CDR2 is FQGNSA in the germline V gene. The CDR3 reads CASSLVLAGGVF. In nucleotides, the CDR3 is TGTGCCAGCAGCTTAGTCCTAGCGGGGGGGGTCTTC.

This clone was seen a few times. The chain employs TRBV2 and TRBJ2-3; D may be TRBD2 (5 bases). From germline, CDR1 is SNHLY and CDR2 FYNNEI. Trimming shortened V by 4 bases and J by 8 bases, and 13 bases separated the two germline ends. This CDR3 has 13 amino acids. CDR3 nucleotide sequence: TGTGCCAGCAGTGCAGCACTGGGGAGTACGCAGTATTTT. Residues: CASSAALGSTQYF.